The 2 T cell receptor beta chains below come from one sample, sequenced in a study of blood T cell repertoires in COVID-19. The assay was immunoSEQ multiplex PCR, and TCRdb's table has in-frame clones only and misses some. The sample comprises around 310,000 clones, roughly 90% of which are singletons, and about 1% rests with the top ten. The sequenced material came from peripheral blood. The receptors were gathered from a woman between 40 and 50 years old with COVID-19, enrolled during active disease.

This CDR3 is CASSQWQGEETQYF. The DNA for the CDR3 is TGTGCCAGCAGCCAATGGCAGGGCGAGGAGACCCAGTACTTC. The J gene is TRBJ2-5, the V gene TRBV14; a weak D match, TRBD1 (5 bases). The CDR3 has 14 residues. V dropped 2 bases and J dropped 5 bases, with 12 bases sitting between them. CDR1 is SGHDN and CDR2 is FVKESK in the germline V gene.

This sequence joins TRBV7-8 and TRBJ2-1, with 8 positions matching TRBD2. CDR3 length: 14 amino acids. Germline V gene data show CDR1 as SGHVS and CDR2 as FQNEAQ. With 7 bases clipped from V and 3 bases from J, the junction kept 5 bases outside the gene matches. The CDR3 spells CASIGAGDYNEQFF. In nucleotides, the CDR3 is TGTGCCAGCATAGGAGCGGGGGACTACAATGAGCAGTTCTTC. Complete variable domain (other parts from reference TRBV7-8 and TRBJ2-1): GAGVSQSPRYKVAKRGQDVALRCDPISGHVSLFWYQQALGQGPEFLTYFQNEAQLDKSGLPSDRFFAERPEGSVSTLKIQRTQQEDSAVYLCASIGAGDYNEQFFGPGTRLTVL.